This T cell receptor (beta chain) stems from a study of cytomegalovirus exposure and HLA in healthy donors. Comments on this clone: The target antigen is unknown.

The study ran its PCR with 60 Vbeta and 13 Jbeta primers. Some clones are missing from TCRdb's copy, which holds only in-frame ones; the method was immunoSEQ multiplex PCR. The sample holds 95,000 to 110,000 clones, around 82% seen once. Study-wide results and limits: A later analysis, which compared TCR beta chains of equal frequency, found the HLA-associated ones more clonally expanded.

The sample was PBMCs. The origin of this receptor is a woman aged 35 to 49 in good health and CMV-seronegative.

This CDR3 is CASSFSGRAGYEQFF. CDR3 coding DNA: TGCGCCAGCAGCTTTAGCGGGAGGGCCGGATATGAGCAGTTCTTC. The chain employs TRBV5-1 and TRBJ2-1; 11 bases align to TRBD2. CDR1 and CDR2 from the germline V gene are SGHRS and YFSETQ. V was clipped by 2 bases and J by 8 bases; unmatched bases: 6. The CDR3 is 15 residues long.